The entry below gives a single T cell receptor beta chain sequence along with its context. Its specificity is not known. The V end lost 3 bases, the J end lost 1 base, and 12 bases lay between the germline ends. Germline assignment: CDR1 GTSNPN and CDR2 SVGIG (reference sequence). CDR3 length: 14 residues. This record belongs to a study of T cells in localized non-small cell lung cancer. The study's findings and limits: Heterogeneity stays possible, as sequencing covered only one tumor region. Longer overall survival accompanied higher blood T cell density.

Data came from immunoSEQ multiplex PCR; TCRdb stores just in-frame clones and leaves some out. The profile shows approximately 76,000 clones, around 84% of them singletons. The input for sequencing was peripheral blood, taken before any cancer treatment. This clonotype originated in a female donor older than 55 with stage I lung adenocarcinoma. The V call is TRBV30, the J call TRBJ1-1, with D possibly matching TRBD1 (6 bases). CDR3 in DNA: TGTGCCTGGAGGCGAACAGGGACGAACACTGAAGCTTTCTTT. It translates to CAWRRTGTNTEAFF.